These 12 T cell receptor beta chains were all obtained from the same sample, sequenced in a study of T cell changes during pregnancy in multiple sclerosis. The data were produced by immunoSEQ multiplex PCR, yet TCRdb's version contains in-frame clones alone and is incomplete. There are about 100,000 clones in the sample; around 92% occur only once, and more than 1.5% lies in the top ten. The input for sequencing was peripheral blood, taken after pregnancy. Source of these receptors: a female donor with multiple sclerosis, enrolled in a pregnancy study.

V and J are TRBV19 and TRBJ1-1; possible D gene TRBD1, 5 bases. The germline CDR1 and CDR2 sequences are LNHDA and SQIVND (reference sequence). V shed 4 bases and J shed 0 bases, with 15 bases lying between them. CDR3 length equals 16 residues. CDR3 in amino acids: CASSKGRQILNTEAFF. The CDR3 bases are TGTGCCAGTAGTAAAGGAAGACAGATTTTGAACACTGAAGCTTTCTTT.

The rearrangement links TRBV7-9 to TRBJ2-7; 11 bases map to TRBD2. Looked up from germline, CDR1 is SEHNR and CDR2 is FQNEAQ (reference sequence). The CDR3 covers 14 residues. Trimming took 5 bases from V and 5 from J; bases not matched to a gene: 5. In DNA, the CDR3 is TGTGCCAGCAGCGATTCGGGACTAGCGGACGAGCAGTACTTC. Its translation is CASSDSGLADEQYF.

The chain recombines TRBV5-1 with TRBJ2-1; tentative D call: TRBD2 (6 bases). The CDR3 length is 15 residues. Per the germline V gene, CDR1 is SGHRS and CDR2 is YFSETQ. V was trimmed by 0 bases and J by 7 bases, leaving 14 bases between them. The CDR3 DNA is TGCGCCAGCAGCTTGGGGGAGACTAGTATAAATGAGCAGTTCTTC. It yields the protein CASSLGETSINEQFF. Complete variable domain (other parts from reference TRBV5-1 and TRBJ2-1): KAGVTQTPRYLIKTRGQQVTLSCSPISGHRSVSWYQQTPGQGLQFLFEYFSETQRNKGNFPGRFSGRQFSNSRSEMNVSTLELGDSALYLCASSLGETSINEQFFGPGTRLTVL.

CDR3 region: CASTRDRGRETQYF. The CDR3 bases are TGTGCCAGCACTAGGGACAGGGGGCGGGAGACCCAGTACTTC. The chain combines TRBV6-1 with TRBJ2-5; TRBD1 aligns across 12 bases. CDR1 is MNHNS, CDR2 SASEGT, per germline. This CDR3 contains 14 residues. V dropped 7 bases and J dropped 5; count of bases not matched to a gene: 5.

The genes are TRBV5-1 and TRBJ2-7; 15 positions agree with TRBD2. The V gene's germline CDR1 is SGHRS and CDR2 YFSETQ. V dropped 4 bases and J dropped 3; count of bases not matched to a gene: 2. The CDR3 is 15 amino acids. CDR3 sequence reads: CASSGTSGGIYEQYF. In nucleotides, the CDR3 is TGCGCCAGCAGCGGGACTAGCGGGGGGATCTACGAGCAGTACTTC.

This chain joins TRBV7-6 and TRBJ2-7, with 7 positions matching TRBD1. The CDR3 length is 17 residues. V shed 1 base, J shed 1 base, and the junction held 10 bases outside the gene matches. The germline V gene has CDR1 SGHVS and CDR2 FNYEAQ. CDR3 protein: CASSLEGTATKSYEQYF. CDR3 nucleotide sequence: TGTGCCAGCAGCTTAGAAGGGACAGCCACGAAATCCTACGAGCAGTACTTC.

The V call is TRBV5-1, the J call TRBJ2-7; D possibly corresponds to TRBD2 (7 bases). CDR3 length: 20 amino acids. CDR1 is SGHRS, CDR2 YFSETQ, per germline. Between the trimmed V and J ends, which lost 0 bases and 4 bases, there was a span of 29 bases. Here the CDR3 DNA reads TGCGCCAGCAGCTTGGGGGTACAGGGAAAGACAGCGGGATTCAATTACGAGCAGTACTTC. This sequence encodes CASSLGVQGKTAGFNYEQYF. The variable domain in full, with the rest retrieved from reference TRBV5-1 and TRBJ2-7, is KAGVTQTPRYLIKTRGQQVTLSCSPISGHRSVSWYQQTPGQGLQFLFEYFSETQRNKGNFPGRFSGRQFSNSRSEMNVSTLELGDSALYLCASSLGVQGKTAGFNYEQYFGPGTRLTVT.

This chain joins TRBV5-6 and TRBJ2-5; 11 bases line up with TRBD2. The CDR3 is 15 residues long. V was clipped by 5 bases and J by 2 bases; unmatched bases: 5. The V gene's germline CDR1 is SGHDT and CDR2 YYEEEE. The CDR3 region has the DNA TGTGCCAGCAGGTGGGGGACTAGCGGACAAGAGACCCAGTACTTC. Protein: CASRWGTSGQETQYF.

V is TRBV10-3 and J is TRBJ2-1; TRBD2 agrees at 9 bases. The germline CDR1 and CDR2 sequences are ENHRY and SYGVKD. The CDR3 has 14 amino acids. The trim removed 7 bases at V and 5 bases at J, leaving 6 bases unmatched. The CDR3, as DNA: TGTGCCATCAAAGCGGGGGGCTCGAACAATGAGCAGTTCTTC. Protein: CAIKAGGSNNEQFF.

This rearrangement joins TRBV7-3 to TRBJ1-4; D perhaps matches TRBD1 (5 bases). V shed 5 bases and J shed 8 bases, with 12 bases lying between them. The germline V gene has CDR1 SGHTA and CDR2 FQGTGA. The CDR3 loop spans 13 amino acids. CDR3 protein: CASSRGAGEKLFF. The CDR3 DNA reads TGTGCCAGCAGCAGGGGCGCGGGAGAAAAACTGTTTTTT.

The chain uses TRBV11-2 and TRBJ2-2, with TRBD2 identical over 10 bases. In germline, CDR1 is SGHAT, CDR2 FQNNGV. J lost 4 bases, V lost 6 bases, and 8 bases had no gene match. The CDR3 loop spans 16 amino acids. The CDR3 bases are TGTGCCAGCAGGCTAGCGGGGGTGGGTAGCACCGGGGAGCTGTTTTTT. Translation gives CASRLAGVGSTGELFF.

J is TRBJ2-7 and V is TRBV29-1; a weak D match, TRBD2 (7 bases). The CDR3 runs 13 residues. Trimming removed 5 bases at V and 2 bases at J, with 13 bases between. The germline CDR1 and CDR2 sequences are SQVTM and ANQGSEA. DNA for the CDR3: TGCAGCGTTCCGGGGGCGGGAGCCTACGAGCAGTACTTC. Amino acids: CSVPGAGAYEQYF.